This passage covers 18 T cell receptor beta chains from one sample sequenced in a study of blood T cell repertoires in COVID-19. Assay: immunoSEQ multiplex PCR; the TCRdb copy retains only in-frame clones and omits some. The sample includes about 270,000 clones, about 90% of them seen just once. The material sequenced was peripheral blood. These receptors all come from a woman aged 30 to 39 with COVID-19, enrolled during active disease.

This chain connects TRBV10-2 to TRBJ2-1; 12 bases are a match to TRBD2. V was pared by 3 bases and J by 11 bases, with 14 bases of the junction left unmatched. The V gene's germline CDR1 is WSHSY and CDR2 SAAADI. The CDR3 is made up of 17 amino acids. Here the CDR3 DNA reads TGCGCCAGCAGTGATGTTCAAAGGACTAGCGGGGCGTCCAAGCAGTTCTTC. It translates to CASSDVQRTSGASKQFF.

The chain joins TRBV19 to TRBJ1-5; D gene uncertain. The CDR3 runs 15 residues. The germline V and J ends were trimmed by 5 bases and 6 bases, with 17 bases remaining between them. Germline lookup yields CDR1 LNHDA and CDR2 SQIVND (reference sequence). The CDR3 here is CASSPLLGPGQPQHF. CDR3 in DNA: TGTGCCAGTAGTCCCCTACTAGGCCCCGGTCAGCCCCAGCATTTT. Drawing the rest from reference TRBV19 and TRBJ1-5, the complete variable domain is DGGITQSPKYLFRKEGQNVTLSCEQNLNHDAMYWYRQDPGQGLRLIYYSQIVNDFQKGDIAEGYSVSREKKESFPLTVTSAQKNPTAFYLCASSPLLGPGQPQHFGDGTRLSIL.

The CDR3 loop is CASSGDNQKLFF. CDR3 sequence (DNA): TGTGCCAGCAGCGGGGACAATCAAAAACTGTTTTTT. The chain has TRBV12-3 or TRBV12-4 and TRBJ1-4; a weak D match, TRBD1 (6 bases). There are 12 residues in the CDR3. Trimming took off 6 bases at V and 9 bases at J, with 11 bases between the two ends.

The V gene is TRBV2, the J gene TRBJ2-3, with a weak D call TRBD1 (6 bases). Per germline, CDR1 SNHLY and CDR2 FYNNEI. The V gene lost 6 bases and the J gene lost 4 bases, with 17 bases spanning the gap. The CDR3 contains 15 residues. The CDR3 sequence: CASRQTGILSDTQYF. In nucleotides, the CDR3 is TGTGCCAGCAGGCAAACAGGGATACTGTCAGATACGCAGTATTTT.

This chain joins TRBV3-1 (or the pseudogene TRBV3-2) and TRBJ2-5, with 9 bases lining up with TRBD1. CDR3 length: 14 amino acids. V shed 2 bases and J 7 bases; nucleotides not matched to a gene: 5. Germline V lookup: CDR1 LGHDT, CDR2 YNNKEL (reference sequence). CDR3 amino acids: CASSQRDRDVTQYF. CDR3 in DNA: TGTGCCAGCAGCCAAAGGGACAGGGACGTGACCCAGTACTTC.

The chain uses TRBV21-1 and TRBJ1-2; the D segment call TRBD1 is taken from the table without a DNA check. TRBV21-1 corresponds to a pseudogene. This CDR3 is 14 amino acids long. DNA of the CDR3: TGTGCCAGCAGCAAAGTAGGACAGCAGTATGGCTACACCTTC. Its translation is CASSKVGQQYGYTF.

The chain joins TRBV5-5 to TRBJ1-5; D is unresolved. The length of the CDR3 is 15 residues. Deletions cut 1 base from V and 5 bases from J, with 13 bases between. The V gene's germline CDR1 is SGHKS and CDR2 YYEKEE (reference sequence). Here the CDR3 reads CASSLRPGSYQPQHF. CDR3 DNA sequence: TGTGCCAGCAGCTTGAGGCCGGGGTCATATCAGCCCCAGCATTTT.

This clone was recorded a few times. This chain links TRBV7-9 with TRBJ2-7, with TRBD2 matching over 8 bases. The V segment lost 1 base and the J segment 6 bases; nucleotides outside the gene matches: 11. CDR1 and CDR2 from the germline V gene are SEHNR and FQNEAQ (reference sequence). This CDR3 is built from 16 residues. The CDR3 nucleotides are TGTGCCAGCAGCTTAGAGTCCCCGGGGCGGGGGGCCGAGCAGTACTTC. Amino acids: CASSLESPGRGAEQYF.

There are a few counts of this clone. V is TRBV27 and J is TRBJ2-1, with a possible D match to TRBD1 (6 bases). V was trimmed by 5 bases and J by 7 bases, leaving 12 bases between them. Germline CDR1 MNHEY, CDR2 SMNVEV (reference sequence). CDR3 size: 13 residues. Here the CDR3 reads CASSPPQGNEQFF. The DNA for the CDR3 is TGTGCCAGCAGTCCCCCACAGGGAAATGAGCAGTTCTTC.

This clone was detected a few times. Sequence at one end of the junction differs from germline and may be a read error. J is TRBJ2-1 and V is TRBV3-1 (or the pseudogene TRBV3-2); TRBD2 might be the D (6 bases). CDR1 and CDR2 (germline): LGHDT, YNNKEL (reference sequence). CDR3 size: 11 residues. The CDR3 sequence: CASSRTGLPVF. CDR3 in DNA: TGTGCCAGCAGCCGAACGGGACTCCCTGTCTTC.

The chain recombines TRBV11-2 with TRBJ1-3; D not certain. This CDR3 comprises 13 residues. Trimming removed 5 bases at V and 0 bases at J, with 5 bases between. Germline V CDR1 and CDR2: SGHAT, FQNNGV. The CDR3 region is CASSPISGNTIYF. The CDR3 DNA reads TGTGCCAGCAGCCCTATCTCTGGAAACACCATATATTTT.

The chain couples TRBV7-9 to TRBJ1-5; 7 bases fit TRBD1. The CDR3 sequence is 15 residues long. J gave up 10 bases and V 4 bases, and 13 bases lay outside the gene matches. Germline assignment: CDR1 SEHNR and CDR2 FQNEAQ (reference sequence). The CDR3 coding sequence is TGTGCCAGCAGCTCAGGGGGGCTCTTAATCAGCCCCCAGCATTTT. It specifies CASSSGGLLISPQHF.

The chain recombines TRBV5-1 with TRBJ2-7; D might be TRBD2 (5 bases). The germline V gene has CDR1 SGHRS and CDR2 YFSETQ. V dropped 2 bases and J dropped 0 bases, with 9 bases sitting between them. The CDR3 is 14 residues long. The CDR3 nucleotides are TGCGCCAGCAGCTTTATAGGGAGCTCCTACGAGCAGTACTTC. Residues: CASSFIGSSYEQYF. Full variable domain (outside the CDR3, taken from reference TRBV5-1 and TRBJ2-7): KAGVTQTPRYLIKTRGQQVTLSCSPISGHRSVSWYQQTPGQGLQFLFEYFSETQRNKGNFPGRFSGRQFSNSRSEMNVSTLELGDSALYLCASSFIGSSYEQYFGPGTRLTVT.

The rearrangement uses TRBV7-8 and TRBJ1-2; 8 positions agree with TRBD1. V gave up 2 bases and J gave up 4 bases; unmatched junction bases: 9. Germline V gene data show CDR1 as SGHVS and CDR2 as FQNEAQ. The CDR3 totals 16 residues. CDR3 DNA: TGTGCCAGCAGCTTACGGACAGGGAGGGACCTCTATGGCTACACCTTC. Translating gives CASSLRTGRDLYGYTF.

V is TRBV10-1 and J is TRBJ2-1, with D possibly being TRBD1 (6 bases). Trimming cost V 6 bases and J 4 bases, with 22 bases left between them. Germline CDR1 is WNHNN and CDR2 is SYGVQD (reference sequence). This CDR3 is built from 17 residues. The CDR3 nucleotides are TGCGCCAGCAGCCCATATCTCGACAGGCAGTCATACAATGAGCAGTTCTTC. It codes for CASSPYLDRQSYNEQFF.

This clone was counted a single time. CDR3 residues: CAWSADSHYEQYF. CDR3 DNA: TGTGCCTGGAGTGCGGACAGCCACTACGAGCAGTACTTC. The genes are TRBV30 and TRBJ2-7; D is possibly TRBD1 (6 bases). The germline gives CDR1 GTSNPN, CDR2 SVGIG (reference sequence). V shed 1 base and J shed 3 bases, with 10 bases lying between them. The CDR3 runs to 13 residues.

The table lists this clone with a count of one. The chain links TRBV19 to TRBJ1-6; 9 nucleotides match TRBD1. Germline CDR1 is LNHDA and CDR2 is SQIVND (reference sequence). The V and J ends lost 6 bases and 7 bases, in that order; junction bases with no gene match: 7. There are 15 residues in the CDR3. The CDR3 nucleotides are TGTGCCAGTAGCAACCCTGGGACAGGGAATTCACCCCTCCACTTT. Amino acid sequence: CASSNPGTGNSPLHF.

The J gene is TRBJ1-2, the V gene TRBV3-1 (or the pseudogene TRBV3-2); TRBD1 matches 9 bases. The J segment lost 0 bases and the V segment lost 6 bases, leaving 5 bases of the junction unmatched. CDR1 is LGHDT, CDR2 YNNKEL, per germline (reference sequence). This CDR3 is built from 15 residues. The CDR3 nucleotides are TGTGCCAGCAGGCCACAGGGGGCAGCTAACTATGGCTACACCTTC. Translation gives CASRPQGAANYGYTF.